Following are 25 T cell receptor beta chains from one sample sequenced in a study of blood T cell repertoires in COVID-19. Sequencing used immunoSEQ multiplex PCR; TCRdb keeps in-frame clones, though not all of them. Of 350,000 to 400,000 clones in the sample, around 87% were seen once. The sequenced material came from PBMCs or T cells enriched from blood (not recorded which). These receptors came from a middle-aged man in a cohort exposed to, infected with or recovered from COVID-19 (not recorded which).

The gene calls are TRBV19 and TRBJ2-3; 13 bases map to TRBD2. CDR1 is LNHDA and CDR2 is SQIVND in the germline V gene (reference sequence). After removal of 6 bases from V and 2 bases from J, the junction contained 5 bases not matched to a gene. This CDR3 spans 16 amino acids. This chain's CDR3 is CASSRGLAGNTDTQYF. The CDR3 DNA sequence: TGTGCCAGTAGCAGGGGACTAGCGGGGAACACAGATACGCAGTATTTT.

The rearrangement uses TRBV2 and TRBJ2-5, with TRBD2 matching 10 bases. Trimming took 8 bases from V and 6 from J; bases not matched to a gene: 18. Per the germline V gene, CDR1 is SNHLY and CDR2 is FYNNEI. The CDR3 is made up of 17 amino acids. Written as DNA, the CDR3 is TGTGCCAGCCAAAGAACCGGGACTAGCGCCAGGTCACAGACCCAGTACTTC. Protein sequence: CASQRTGTSARSQTQYF.

This chain connects TRBV5-1 to TRBJ2-7; D call uncertain. CDR1 is SGHRS and CDR2 is YFSETQ in the germline V gene. The V end was cut by 4 bases, the J end by 3 bases, with 11 bases between. The length of the CDR3 is 13 residues. CDR3 sequence (DNA): TGCGCCAGCAGCATAAAAGGAGACTACGAGCAGTACTTC. The encoded protein is CASSIKGDYEQYF. The full variable domain, its missing parts supplied by reference TRBV5-1 and TRBJ2-7, is KAGVTQTPRYLIKTRGQQVTLSCSPISGHRSVSWYQQTPGQGLQFLFEYFSETQRNKGNFPGRFSGRQFSNSRSEMNVSTLELGDSALYLCASSIKGDYEQYFGPGTRLTVT.

The chain uses TRBV7-2 and TRBJ2-2, with D unresolved. Trimming removed 5 bases at V and 4 bases at J, with 14 bases between. The CDR3 consists of 15 residues. CDR1 and CDR2 (germline): SGHTA, FQGNSA. This CDR3 reads CASSIERQPTGELFF. The CDR3 DNA reads as TGTGCCAGCAGCATAGAGAGACAACCCACCGGGGAGCTGTTTTTT.

The V and J genes are TRBV6-5 and TRBJ1-2; maybe TRBD1 (6 bases). Trimming cost V 6 bases and J 2 bases, with 13 bases left between them. The CDR3 length is 14 residues. CDR1 is MNHEY and CDR2 is SVGAGI in the germline V gene. The CDR3 nucleotides are TGTGCCAGCAGACAGACAGGCAAAAACTATGGCTACACCTTC. Amino acids: CASRQTGKNYGYTF.

The chain couples TRBV5-1 to TRBJ2-2; D is perhaps TRBD2 (5 bases). CDR3 length: 15 residues. V was cut by 4 bases and J by 6 bases, with 16 bases left in between. CDR1 SGHRS and CDR2 YFSETQ come from the germline V gene. CDR3 sequence (DNA): TGCGCCAGCAGCCCGGACTCGTGGAGGCCCGGGGAGCTGTTTTTT. Residues: CASSPDSWRPGELFF. The full variable domain, with the rest looked up from reference TRBV5-1 and TRBJ2-2, is KAGVTQTPRYLIKTRGQQVTLSCSPISGHRSVSWYQQTPGQGLQFLFEYFSETQRNKGNFPGRFSGRQFSNSRSEMNVSTLELGDSALYLCASSPDSWRPGELFFGEGSRLTVL.

The rearrangement joins TRBV19 to TRBJ1-2, with D possibly TRBD1 on 5 matching bases. V lost 3 bases, J lost 5 bases, and 10 bases lay in between. Germline V gives CDR1 LNHDA, CDR2 SQIVND (reference sequence). CDR3 length: 13 amino acids. Here the CDR3 DNA reads TGTGCCAGTAGTATTAGACAGCAGTATGGCTACACCTTC. It is translated as CASSIRQQYGYTF.

The chain carries TRBV7-9 and TRBJ2-7; a possible D gene is TRBD2 (6 bases). Trimming removed 3 bases at V and 3 bases at J, with 12 bases between. CDR3 length: 14 amino acids. CDR1 and CDR2 from the germline V gene are SEHNR and FQNEAQ (reference sequence). The CDR3 protein is CASSFRDSGYEQYF. For the CDR3, the DNA is TGTGCCAGCAGCTTCCGGGACTCGGGCTACGAGCAGTACTTC.

The chain recombines TRBV2 with TRBJ1-2; 8 nucleotides match TRBD1. Germline-derived CDR1 and CDR2 are SNHLY and FYNNEI. Trimming cost V 7 bases and J 3 bases; bases outside gene matches: 19. The CDR3 contains 18 residues. The CDR3: CASTRQGFLPRSDYGYTF. The CDR3 DNA follows: TGTGCCAGCACCCGACAGGGGTTTCTTCCCAGATCCGACTATGGCTACACCTTC.

The chain's CDR3 is CASGGQRSYEQYF. The DNA of the CDR3 is TGTGCCAGCGGGGGACAACGCTCCTACGAGCAGTACTTC. V gene TRBV2 combines with J gene TRBJ2-7; D perhaps matches TRBD1 (6 bases). Trimming removed 8 bases at V and 0 bases at J, with 11 bases between. Germline V gives CDR1 SNHLY, CDR2 FYNNEI. The CDR3 covers 13 residues.

The V and J genes are TRBV7-8 and TRBJ2-7; 9 positions match TRBD1. The CDR3 extends over 14 amino acids. V dropped 5 bases and J dropped 6; count of bases not matched to a gene: 8. The germline V gene has CDR1 SGHVS and CDR2 FQNEAQ. This chain's CDR3 is CASSLQDRGREQYF. The CDR3 nucleotides are TGTGCCAGCAGCCTGCAGGACAGGGGACGCGAGCAGTACTTC.

This clone has just one count. The chain combines TRBV2 with TRBJ1-1, with no clear D. CDR3 size: 13 residues. Trimming took 8 bases from V and 1 from J, leaving 11 bases between them. Germline-derived CDR1 and CDR2 are SNHLY and FYNNEI. CDR3 amino acids: CASFLEGNTEAFF. Here the CDR3 DNA reads TGTGCCAGCTTTTTGGAGGGGAACACTGAAGCTTTCTTT. The complete variable domain, with remaining parts taken from reference TRBV2 and TRBJ1-1, reads EPEVTQTPSHQVTQMGQEVILRCVPISNHLYFYWYRQILGQKVEFLVSFYNNEISEKSEIFDDQFSVERPDGSNFTLKIRSTKLEDSAMYFCASFLEGNTEAFFGQGTRLTVV.

The chain uses TRBV7-2 and TRBJ1-6, with D possibly being TRBD1 (6 bases). The CDR3 runs to 13 residues. Trimming stripped 3 bases from V and 10 bases from J, with 10 bases between. CDR1 is SGHTA and CDR2 is FQGNSA in the germline V gene. The CDR3 spells CASSFPTGSPLHF. CDR3 nucleotide sequence: TGTGCCAGCAGCTTCCCGACAGGCTCACCCCTCCACTTT.

The chain employs TRBV2 and TRBJ1-5, with D unresolved. V was clipped by 2 bases and J by 2 bases, with 13 bases between them. The CDR3 extends over 16 amino acids. Germline loops: CDR1 SNHLY, CDR2 FYNNEI. CDR3 region: CASSEKFISGNQPQHF. The CDR3 DNA follows: TGTGCCAGCAGTGAAAAATTTATATCGGGCAATCAGCCCCAGCATTTT.

This chain links TRBV9 with TRBJ2-3; D gene unclear. Trimming took off 2 bases at V and 0 bases at J, with 4 bases between the two ends. The CDR3 loop spans 13 amino acids. Germline V gene sequence: CDR1 SGDLS, CDR2 YYNGEE. CDR3 amino acids: CASSVASTDTQYF. CDR3 coding DNA: TGTGCCAGCAGCGTGGCTAGCACAGATACGCAGTATTTT.

The chain carries TRBV19 and TRBJ2-2; weak D call: TRBD1 (6 bases). Per germline, CDR1 LNHDA and CDR2 SQIVND (reference sequence). The V end lost 7 bases, the J end lost 0 bases, and 9 bases lay between the germline ends. CDR3 length: 14 amino acids. CDR3 loop: CASIRDTNTGELFF. The DNA for the CDR3 is TGTGCCAGTATTCGGGACACGAACACCGGGGAGCTGTTTTTT.

The chain is built from TRBV7-9 and TRBJ2-1; a possible D gene is TRBD1 (6 bases). Germline V gene data show CDR1 as SEHNR and CDR2 as FQNEAQ (reference sequence). This CDR3 is 12 amino acids long. Trimming pared 3 bases from V and 8 bases from J, leaving 8 bases between. CDR3 sequence: CASSFRGHEQFF. The CDR3 DNA reads TGTGCCAGCAGCTTCAGGGGCCATGAGCAGTTCTTC.

The chain joins TRBV27 to TRBJ2-1; tentative D call: TRBD2 (5 bases). CDR3 size: 14 residues. The germline CDR1 and CDR2 sequences are MNHEY and SMNVEV (reference sequence). The V and J ends lost 1 base and 3 bases respectively, with 7 bases between them. CDR3 loop: CASSLYGNYNEQFF. DNA for the CDR3: TGTGCCAGCAGTTTATACGGGAACTACAATGAGCAGTTCTTC.

The V call is TRBV18, the J call TRBJ2-3; unclear D gene. CDR1 is KGHSH and CDR2 is LQKENI in the germline V gene. Trimming cost V 0 bases and J 2 bases, with 12 bases left between them. This CDR3 is built from 16 residues. The CDR3 region has the DNA TGTGCCAGCTCACCACCGCGATCCGGTCCCACAGATACGCAGTATTTT. Translation gives CASSPPRSGPTDTQYF.

The rearrangement uses TRBV27 and TRBJ1-5; no definite D call. CDR3 length equals 13 residues. V was pared by 6 bases and J by 4 bases, with 10 bases between. Germline V gene lookup returns CDR1 MNHEY and CDR2 SMNVEV (reference sequence). CDR3 DNA sequence: TGTGCCAGCAGCCGACTGTTTAATCAGCCCCAGCATTTT. This codes for CASSRLFNQPQHF.

The chain combines TRBV5-4 with TRBJ1-5, with D unresolved. Trimming took off 4 bases at V and 4 bases at J, with 6 bases between the two ends. Germline V gene lookup returns CDR1 SGHNT and CDR2 YYREEE (reference sequence). There are 12 residues in the CDR3. The CDR3, as DNA: TGTGCCAGCAGCCAGAGGAATCAGCCCCAGCATTTT. Amino acid sequence: CASSQRNQPQHF. Combining the CDR3 with reference TRBV5-4 and TRBJ1-5 gives the whole variable domain ETGVTQSPTHLIKTRGQQVTLRCSSQSGHNTVSWYQQALGQGPQFIFQYYREEENGRGNFPPRFSGLQFPNYSSELNVNALELDDSALYLCASSQRNQPQHFGDGTRLSIL.

The chain joins TRBV10-3 to TRBJ1-2; no definite D call. CDR1 is ENHRY, CDR2 SYGVKD, per germline. V was trimmed by 2 bases and J by 2 bases, leaving 15 bases between them. CDR3 length: 16 residues. The DNA for the CDR3 is TGTGCCATCAGTGAGGACATCCCTCTTGCCAACTATGGCTACACCTTC. It encodes CAISEDIPLANYGYTF.

V usage is TRBV6-5 and J usage is TRBJ1-1, with D possibly matching TRBD1 (5 bases). V lost 5 bases to trimming and J lost 4 bases, with 11 bases between them. The CDR3 runs 13 residues. The germline CDR1 and CDR2 sequences are MNHEY and SVGAGI. The CDR3 protein is CASSPGLVTEAFF. The CDR3 bases are TGTGCCAGCAGTCCAGGGTTAGTCACTGAAGCTTTCTTT.

The table lists this clone with a few counts. The chain carries TRBV5-1 and TRBJ2-2; TRBD1 agrees at 10 bases. This CDR3 has 14 amino acids. Trimming at V came to 8 bases and at J to 5 bases, leaving 6 bases not matched to a gene. CDR1 is SGHRS and CDR2 is YFSETQ in the germline V gene. CDR3 bases: TGCGCCAGTACCAGGGACAGGGGTACCGGGGAGCTGTTTTTT. Translating it yields CASTRDRGTGELFF.

The chain joins TRBV5-1 to TRBJ2-1; TRBD2 matches 8 bases. V shed 4 bases, J shed 0 bases, and the junction held 3 bases outside the gene matches. There are 15 residues in the CDR3. The germline V gene has CDR1 SGHRS and CDR2 YFSETQ. The CDR3 region is CASSRSGSSYNEQFF. The CDR3 DNA sequence: TGCGCCAGCAGCCGGAGCGGGAGCTCCTACAATGAGCAGTTCTTC.